These 3 T cell receptor beta chains were all obtained from the same sample, sequenced in a study of T cell repertoires in cytomegalovirus infection. TCRdb redid the calling of the reads with MiXCR, one entry per CDR3 protein. The sample lists just over 300,000 distinct CDR3 sequences, roughly a sixth seen once, with more than 10% in the top ten. Sequenced: PBMCs. The receptors here all came from a human donor in good health (CMV status not recorded). Some clones in this sample may be carry-over from other donors' samples.

This clonotype has a handful of counts. The chain has TRBV12-3 or TRBV12-4 and TRBJ2-7, with TRBD1 matching over 9 bases. The CDR3 has 15 amino acids. V lost 6 bases, J lost 6 bases, and 12 bases stayed unmatched. The CDR3 DNA reads as TGTGCCAGCAGCCTAACCGGGACAGGGAAACGCGAGCAGTACTTC. It codes for CASSLTGTGKREQYF.

Ten or more counts support this clonotype. The V and J genes are TRBV7-2 and TRBJ1-5, with 9 bases aligning to TRBD1. The CDR3 runs 14 residues. Germline assignment: CDR1 SGHTA and CDR2 FQGNSA. V shed 1 base and J 7 bases; nucleotides not matched to a gene: 2. CDR3 sequence: CASSLDRGQQPQHF. In DNA, the CDR3 is TGTGCCAGCAGCTTAGACAGGGGGCAGCAGCCCCAGCATTTT.

This rearrangement joins TRBV19 to TRBJ2-1, with 8 bases aligning to TRBD2. The CDR3 consists of 13 residues. With V trimmed by 8 bases and J by 9 bases, 9 bases remained unmatched. Germline-derived CDR1 and CDR2 are LNHDA and SQIVND (reference sequence). The CDR3 is CASSPTSVGEQFF. In DNA, the CDR3 is TGTGCCAGTTCCCCGACTAGCGTAGGTGAGCAGTTCTTC.